Following are 2 T cell receptor beta chains from one sample sequenced in a study of CD8+ T cells in alopecia areata (dated by TCRdb to 2017 to 2018). Cells from pooled mouse cutaneous lymph nodes were stained for CD4, CD8alpha, NKG2D, NKG2ACE and other markers and then sorted on a BD Influx. Library generation was performed with the immunoSEQ multiplex PCR assay. RNA was extracted from all samples and reverse transcribed into cDNA as template for TCR sequencing. TCRdb limited this immuneACCESS table to in-frame rearrangements with V and J called. A share of clones is missing; checked studies link under half to unresolved V genes, and the rest is unexplained. The sample has about 270,000 clones on record, with no singletons. Roughly 1.2% of the sample lies in the top ten. The sample consisted of CD4+ T cells sorted from a lymph node. These receptors originate from a C3H/HeJ mouse with alopecia areata. Mice from this strain have the MHC haplotype H2-k.

A remark on this clone: Gene and germline names: mouse. The read stops 4 residues short of the end of the CDR3; the missing end is completed from the germline J gene. Distinct nucleotide sequences in the sample also encode this CDR3. The chain carries TRBV3 and TRBJ2-5, with 12 bases fitting TRBD2. The CDR3 sequence is 16 residues long. Germline V gene sequence: CDR1 SNHLY, CDR2 FYNGKV (reference sequence). V shed 1 base, J shed 1 base, and the junction held 0 bases outside the gene matches. CDR3 in amino acids: CASSLGTGGDQDTQYF. Partial CDR3 DNA: TGTGCCAGCAGCTTAGGGACTGGGGGGGACCAAGAC.

With respect to this clone: This may arise from a read error, as a much more abundant clone is one base away. The gene symbols are mouse symbols. The read terminates 4 residues ahead of where the CDR3 ends, so the germline J gene completes it. The chain joins TRBV1 to TRBJ2-1; 8 nucleotides match TRBD2. The CDR3 length is 15 residues. V shed 2 bases and J 3 bases; nucleotides not matched to a gene: 3. The germline gives CDR1 NSQYPW, CDR2 LRSPGD (reference sequence). CDR3 bases read: TGCACCTGCAGTGCAAATGGGGGGGTCTATGCT. It specifies CTCSANGGVYA. The CDR3 as a whole reads CTCSANGGVYAEQFF.